This T cell receptor (beta chain) was documented in a study of blood T cell repertoires in COVID-19. Overall study context: Sources were T cells, B-cell-depleted T cells, or PBMCs; the material itself was cDNA or gDNA.

Which cohort a participant joined came from the clinical history participants gave. The CDR3 covers 20 residues. The germline V gene encodes CDR1 MNHNY and CDR2 SVGAGI (reference sequence). V gave up 6 bases and J gave up 0 bases; unmatched junction bases: 14. Per the original data handling: Amplifying reference gene primers gave estimates of nucleated cell counts. TCRdb's copy holds only in-frame clones and misses some; the assay was immunoSEQ multiplex PCR. V, J and clone size are taken as reported in that table, and D and trimming were inferred from the DNA itself. In the table there are approximately 330,000 clones, just over 85% of which are singletons.

The clonotype was recovered from a woman aged 40 to 55 with acute COVID-19. Input material: PBMCs or T cells enriched from blood (not recorded which). This sequence joins TRBV6-6 and TRBJ2-6, with 10 bases identical to TRBD1. DNA of the CDR3: TGTGCCAGCAGACGACAGGGGGCACCCAATAAGGGCTCTGGGGCCAACGTCCTGACTTTC. It is translated as CASRRQGAPNKGSGANVLTF.